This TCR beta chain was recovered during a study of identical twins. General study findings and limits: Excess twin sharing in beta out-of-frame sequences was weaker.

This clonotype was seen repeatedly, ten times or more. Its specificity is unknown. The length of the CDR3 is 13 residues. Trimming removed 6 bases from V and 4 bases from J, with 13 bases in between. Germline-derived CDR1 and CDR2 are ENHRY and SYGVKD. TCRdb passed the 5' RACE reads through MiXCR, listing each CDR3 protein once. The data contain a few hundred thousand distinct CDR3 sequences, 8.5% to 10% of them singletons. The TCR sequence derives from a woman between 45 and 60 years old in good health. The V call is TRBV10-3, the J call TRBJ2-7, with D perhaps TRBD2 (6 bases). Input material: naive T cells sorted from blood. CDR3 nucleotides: TGTGCCATCAGAGATCGAGGGACTTACGAGCAGTACGTC. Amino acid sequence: CAIRDRGTYEQYV.